Each of the 3 T cell receptor beta chains below was sequenced from the same sample in a study of response to subunit inactivated influenza vaccine. TCRdb analysed the RT-PCR reads with MiXCR anew, one entry per CDR3 protein. The sample includes hundreds of thousands of distinct CDR3 sequences, less than 8% of them seen just once. This material consisted of PBMCs from blood, taken approximately 25 months after vaccination. These receptors all stem from a man between 50 and 70 years old who received an inactivated influenza vaccine.

There are a few counts of this clonotype. This chain joins TRBV4-3 and TRBJ2-3; tentatively, D is TRBD1 or TRBD2 (5 bases each). The germline CDR1 and CDR2 sequences are LGHNA and YSLEER. This CDR3 spans 16 amino acids. Between the trimmed V and J ends, which lost 3 bases and 2 bases, there was a span of 15 bases. The CDR3 nucleotides are TGCGCCAGCAGCCAGGCCAGGGAGCGAAACACAGATACGCAGTATTTT. Amino acids: CASSQARERNTDTQYF.

This clonotype was seen a few times. V usage is TRBV5-8 and J usage is TRBJ1-2, with 8 bases matching TRBD1. The CDR3 totals 16 residues. Looked up from germline, CDR1 is SGHTS and CDR2 is YDEGEE. After removal of 1 base from V and 3 bases from J, the junction contained 8 bases not matched to a gene. CDR3 sequence reads: CASSLKQGGVYYGYTF. The DNA for the CDR3 is TGTGCCAGCAGCTTGAAACAGGGGGGGGTGTACTATGGCTACACCTTC.

This clonotype was recorded at least ten times. V is TRBV25-1 and J is TRBJ2-3, with 9 nucleotides matching TRBD1. V lost 5 bases, J lost 5 bases, and 11 bases stayed unmatched. The CDR3 runs 16 residues. CDR1 and CDR2 (germline): MGHDK, SYGVNS. The CDR3 sequence: CASSSTGTGMKDTQYF. In DNA form, the CDR3 reads TGTGCCAGCAGTTCAACCGGGACAGGGATGAAAGATACGCAGTATTTT.